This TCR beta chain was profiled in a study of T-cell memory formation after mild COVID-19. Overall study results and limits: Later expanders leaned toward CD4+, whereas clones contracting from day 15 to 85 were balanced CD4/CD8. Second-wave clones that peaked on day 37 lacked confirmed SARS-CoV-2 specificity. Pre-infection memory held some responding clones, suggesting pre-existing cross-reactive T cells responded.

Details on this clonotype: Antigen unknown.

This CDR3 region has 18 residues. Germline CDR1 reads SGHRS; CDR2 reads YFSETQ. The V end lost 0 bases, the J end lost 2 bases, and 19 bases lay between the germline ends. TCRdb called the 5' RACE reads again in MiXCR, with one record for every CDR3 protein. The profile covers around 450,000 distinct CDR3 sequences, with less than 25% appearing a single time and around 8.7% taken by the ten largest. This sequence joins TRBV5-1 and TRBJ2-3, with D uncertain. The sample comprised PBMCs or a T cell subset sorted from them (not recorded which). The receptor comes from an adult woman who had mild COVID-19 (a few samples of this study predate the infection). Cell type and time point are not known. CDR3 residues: CASSLALPTLSNTDTQYF. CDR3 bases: TGCGCCAGCAGCTTGGCCCTACCGACACTTTCTAACACAGATACGCAGTATTTT.